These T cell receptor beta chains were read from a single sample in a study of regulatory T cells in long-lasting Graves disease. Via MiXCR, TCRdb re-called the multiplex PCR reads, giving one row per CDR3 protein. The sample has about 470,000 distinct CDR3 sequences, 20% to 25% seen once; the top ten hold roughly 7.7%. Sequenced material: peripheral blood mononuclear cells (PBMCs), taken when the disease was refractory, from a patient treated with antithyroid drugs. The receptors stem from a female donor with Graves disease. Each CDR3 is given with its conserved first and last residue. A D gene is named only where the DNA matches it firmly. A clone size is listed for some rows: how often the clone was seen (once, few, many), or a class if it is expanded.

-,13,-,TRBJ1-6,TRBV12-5,TGTGCTAGTGGTTTGGGTCTCTTGGGACCCCTCCACTTT,CASGLGLLGPLHF
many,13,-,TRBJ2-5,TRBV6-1,TGTGCCAGCAGTCCAAGTTCCCGGGGGACCCAGTACTTC,CASSPSSRGTQYF
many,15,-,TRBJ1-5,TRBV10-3,TGTGCCACGACCAGCCAGCCGGAACGAAATCAGCCCCAGCATTTT,CATTSQPERNQPQHF
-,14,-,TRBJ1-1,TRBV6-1,TGTGCCAGCAGTACCCAGGGGCTGAACACTGAAGCTTTCTTT,CASSTQGLNTEAFF
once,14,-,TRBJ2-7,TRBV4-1,TGCGCCAGCAGCCCCCGGAAGGAAACCTACGAGCAGTACTTC,CASSPRKETYEQYF
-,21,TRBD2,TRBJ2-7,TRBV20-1,TGCAGTGCACGCGAAAGCCGAAAACAGGGACTAGCGGACCTTCTGGCCTACGAGCAGTACTTC,CSARESRKQGLADLLAYEQYF
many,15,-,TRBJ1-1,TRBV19,TGTGCCAGTAGTACCCCAGGTGGGGAGAACACTGAAGCTTTCTTT,CASSTPGGENTEAFF
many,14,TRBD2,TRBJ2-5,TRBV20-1,TGCAGTGCGGAGGGCGGGGGGCGAGCTGAGACCCAGTACTTC,CSAEGGGRAETQYF
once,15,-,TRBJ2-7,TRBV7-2,TGTGCCAGCAGCTCAAGGACAGAGGGCTCCTACGAGCAGTACTTC,CASSSRTEGSYEQYF
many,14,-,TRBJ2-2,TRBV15,TGTGCCACCCCGGGACGGATGAACACCGGGGAGCTGTTTTTT,CATPGRMNTGELFF
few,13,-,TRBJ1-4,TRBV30,TGTGCCTGGAGTGTTGGTGATAATGAAAAACTGTTTTTT,CAWSVGDNEKLFF
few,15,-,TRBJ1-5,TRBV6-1,TGTGCCAGCACTTCGGAGAACAATCTTGTCCAGCCCCAGCATTTT,CASTSENNLVQPQHF
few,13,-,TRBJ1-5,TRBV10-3,TGTGCCATCAGTTACGACAGGAATCAGCCCCAGCATTTT,CAISYDRNQPQHF
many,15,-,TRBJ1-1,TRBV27,TGTGCCAGCAGTCCGCTTACGAATGGAAACACTGAAGCTTTCTTT,CASSPLTNGNTEAFF
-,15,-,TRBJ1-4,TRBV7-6,TGTGCCAGCAGCTTAGCGTGGGGGGGCGATGAAAAACTGTTTTTT,CASSLAWGGDEKLFF
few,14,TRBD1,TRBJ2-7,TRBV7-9,TGTGCCAGCGGCGGGACAGGGGTGGTCTACGAGCAGTACTTC,CASGGTGVVYEQYF
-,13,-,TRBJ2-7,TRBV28,TGTGCCAGCAGTCACTACCGGTCCTACGAGCAGTACTTC,CASSHYRSYEQYF
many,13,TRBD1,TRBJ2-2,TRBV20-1,TGCAGTGCCACGACAGGGCCCACCGGGGAGCTGTTTTTT,CSATTGPTGELFF